The 6 T cell receptor beta chains in this list originate from one sample, sequenced in a study of cytomegalovirus exposure and HLA in healthy donors. A multiplex PCR was run with 60 Vbeta primers and 13 Jbeta primers. The method was immunoSEQ multiplex PCR; TCRdb's version includes in-frame clones alone and lacks a portion of them. The sample lists around 140,000 clones, roughly 80% seen once, with around 3% in the top ten. What was sequenced was PBMCs. The source of these receptors is a female donor in good health and CMV-seronegative.

The chain employs TRBV5-1 and TRBJ2-5, with 7 bases lining up with TRBD1. The germline gives CDR1 SGHRS, CDR2 YFSETQ. V gave up 4 bases and J gave up 5 bases; unmatched junction bases: 11. This CDR3 comprises 15 residues. The CDR3 coding sequence is TGCGCCAGCAGCCGAAACACAGGGGTTTATGAGACCCAGTACTTC. This translates into CASSRNTGVYETQYF.

The chain links TRBV28 to TRBJ2-1; TRBD1 agrees at 10 bases. Germline CDR1 MDHEN, CDR2 SYDVKM. After removal of 5 bases from V and 2 bases from J, the junction contained 9 bases not matched to a gene. This CDR3 is built from 17 residues. CDR3 sequence reads: CASSPSFDRGPYNEQFF. CDR3 coding DNA: TGTGCCAGCAGTCCGTCATTCGACAGGGGGCCCTACAATGAGCAGTTCTTC. Combining the CDR3 with reference TRBV28 and TRBJ2-1 gives the whole variable domain DVKVTQSSRYLVKRTGEKVFLECVQDMDHENMFWYRQDPGLGLRLIYFSYDVKMKEKGDIPEGYSVSREKKERFSLILESASTNQTSMYLCASSPSFDRGPYNEQFFGPGTRLTVL.

The chain has TRBV7-9 and TRBJ2-5; possibly TRBD1 for D (8 bases). The germline CDR1 and CDR2 sequences are SEHNR and FQNEAQ (reference sequence). V lost 4 bases and J 4 bases, leaving 22 bases between the germline ends. The CDR3 totals 17 residues. CDR3 bases: TGTGCCAGCAGCTCCGGGAGGACAGGGACGTCAGGAGAGACCCAGTACTTC. This encodes CASSSGRTGTSGETQYF.

This clone has a handful of counts. The chain has TRBV6-5 and TRBJ1-6, with unresolved D. V lost 7 bases to trimming and J lost 7 bases, with 11 bases between them. CDR3 size: 13 residues. The V gene's germline CDR1 is MNHEY and CDR2 SVGAGI. CDR3 amino acids: CASNRGLNSPLHF. DNA for the CDR3: TGTGCCAGCAATCGGGGATTGAATTCACCCCTCCACTTT.

The rearrangement uses TRBV19 and TRBJ1-2; D gene unclear. V lost 0 bases to trimming and J lost 4 bases, with 18 bases between them. Germline V gene lookup returns CDR1 LNHDA and CDR2 SQIVND (reference sequence). The CDR3 has 17 amino acids. The DNA for the CDR3 is TGTGCCAGTAGTATAGATGCGGTGAACTCCGGAACCTATGGCTACACCTTC. Its protein is CASSIDAVNSGTYGYTF. The variable domain in full, completed from reference TRBV19 and TRBJ1-2, reads DGGITQSPKYLFRKEGQNVTLSCEQNLNHDAMYWYRQDPGQGLRLIYYSQIVNDFQKGDIAEGYSVSREKKESFPLTVTSAQKNPTAFYLCASSIDAVNSGTYGYTFGSGTRLTVV.

Comments on this clone: The junction and the germline gene differ at one end; a read error may be behind it. The chain uses TRBV7-9 and TRBJ1-2; 12 bases are a match to TRBD1. The CDR3 is 14 amino acids. CDR1 SEHNR and CDR2 FQNEAQ come from the germline V gene (reference sequence). CDR3 sequence (DNA): TGTTCCAGCAGCTTAGGGGACAGGGGGCCAGGCTACACCTTC. Protein sequence: CSSSLGDRGPGYTF.